One and the same sample provided the 15 T cell receptor beta chains below, sequenced in a study of cytomegalovirus exposure and HLA in healthy donors (dated by TCRdb to the late 2010s). Library preparation employed the immunoSEQ multiplex PCR assay. For the multiplex PCR, a mixture combining 60 forward primers for TCR Vbeta segments and 13 reverse primers for TCR Jbeta segments was used. TCRdb mirrors the immuneACCESS table, restricted to in-frame sequences. Some clones are absent from its copies; in checked studies, under half trace to an unresolved V gene, and the reason for the others is unknown. Across this sample there are about 130,000 clones, with over 60% seen only once. The ten largest clones capture about 1.7% of the sample. Sequenced sample: PBMCs. The receptors were gathered from a female donor in good health and CMV-seropositive.

This clone was seen only a few times. The V and J genes are TRBV7-9 and TRBJ2-7, with a tentative D call TRBD2 (6 bases). CDR3 length equals 16 residues. Germline CDR1 reads SEHNR; CDR2 reads FQNEAQ (reference sequence). V was clipped by 3 bases and J by 0 bases, with 15 bases between them. The CDR3 bases are TGTGCCAGCAGCTTTGGCGGAGGGATACTCTCCTACGAGCAGTACTTC. This codes for CASSFGGGILSYEQYF.

This chain joins TRBV2 and TRBJ2-7; 7 bases agree with TRBD1. The CDR3 sequence is 15 residues long. V lost 1 base and J lost 3; bases outside the gene matches: 6. Germline V gene lookup returns CDR1 SNHLY and CDR2 FYNNEI. The CDR3 DNA is TGTGCCAGCAGTGAAGAGCCAGGGGGAATCTACGAGCAGTACTTC. Translated: CASSEEPGGIYEQYF.

The rearrangement links TRBV2 to TRBJ2-7; 10 bases line up with TRBD1. The CDR3 loop spans 14 amino acids. With V trimmed by 4 bases and J by 3 bases, 3 bases remained unmatched. The germline CDR1 and CDR2 sequences are SNHLY and FYNNEI. The DNA of the CDR3 is TGTGCCAGCAGTGGGACAGGGGGTTACTACGAGCAGTACTTC. Protein product: CASSGTGGYYEQYF.

J is TRBJ2-7 and V is TRBV27, with D possibly being TRBD2 (7 bases). The germline V and J ends were trimmed by 6 bases and 1 base, with 19 bases remaining between them. This CDR3 is built from 16 residues. Per germline, CDR1 MNHEY and CDR2 SMNVEV (reference sequence). The CDR3 region has the DNA TGTGCCAGCAGCCGAGGGGGGGGTGGTAGGTCCTACGAGCAGTACTTC. It translates to CASSRGGGGRSYEQYF.

On this clone itself: Additional DNA sequences in this sample encode the identical CDR3. The V and J genes are TRBV7-8 and TRBJ2-5; TRBD1 matches at 7 bases. Trimming at V came to 5 bases and at J to 4 bases, leaving 4 bases not matched to a gene. The CDR3 length is 13 residues. Per germline, CDR1 SGHVS and CDR2 FQNEAQ. The CDR3 spells CASSPRQGETQYF. The CDR3 DNA follows: TGTGCCAGCAGCCCCAGACAGGGAGAGACCCAGTACTTC.

The genes are TRBV10-1 and TRBJ1-2; D is ambiguous. Trimming shortened V by 3 bases and J by 3 bases, and 8 bases separated the two germline ends. This CDR3 region has 13 residues. Germline V gives CDR1 WNHNN, CDR2 SYGVQD (reference sequence). The CDR3 sequence: CASSDQQHYGYTF. The CDR3 DNA reads TGCGCCAGCAGTGACCAACAGCACTATGGCTACACCTTC.

A single count supports this clone. The chain uses TRBV19 and TRBJ1-2; maybe TRBD1 (6 bases). V was pared by 1 base and J by 5 bases, with 14 bases between. The CDR3 has 15 residues. Looked up from germline, CDR1 is LNHDA and CDR2 is SQIVND (reference sequence). The CDR3 protein is CASSIVWGREYGYTF. The CDR3 DNA follows: TGTGCCAGTAGTATAGTTTGGGGGCGCGAATATGGCTACACCTTC.

This clone occurred a few times. The chain combines TRBV19 with TRBJ1-6; D might be TRBD1 (5 bases). V was clipped by 4 bases and J by 8 bases, with 12 bases between them. Per the germline V gene, CDR1 is LNHDA and CDR2 is SQIVND (reference sequence). This CDR3 has 14 amino acids. DNA for the CDR3: TGTGCCAGTAGTAGGACATCGTTGGATTCACCCCTCCACTTT. Encoded protein: CASSRTSLDSPLHF.

The genes are TRBV28 and TRBJ2-1; D call uncertain. The CDR3 spans 15 residues. Trimming took 2 bases from V and 1 from J, leaving 9 bases between them. Germline CDR1 is MDHEN and CDR2 is SYDVKM. This CDR3 is CASSLVAGSYNEQFF. The CDR3 DNA is TGTGCCAGCAGTTTAGTCGCAGGTTCCTACAATGAGCAGTTCTTC.

This chain joins TRBV7-6 and TRBJ2-7, with 7 bases matching TRBD1. The CDR3 consists of 15 residues. J lost 2 bases, V lost 3 bases, and 7 bases had no gene match. Germline CDR1 and CDR2: SGHVS and FNYEAQ. CDR3 in amino acids: CASSLLQGWAYEQYF. For the CDR3, the DNA is TGTGCCAGCAGCTTGCTACAGGGGTGGGCCTACGAGCAGTACTTC. Variable domain in full (rest from reference TRBV7-6 and TRBJ2-7): GAGVSQSPRYKVTKRGQDVALRCDPISGHVSLYWYRQALGQGPEFLTYFNYEAQQDKSGLPNDRFSAERPEGSISTLTIQRTEQRDSAMYRCASSLLQGWAYEQYFGPGTRLTVT.

V usage is TRBV19 and J usage is TRBJ1-5, with TRBD1 matching 8 bases. The V and J ends lost 6 bases and 0 bases, in that order; junction bases with no gene match: 10. Germline V CDR1 and CDR2: LNHDA, SQIVND (reference sequence). The CDR3 is 17 amino acids. CDR3 loop: CASSNLRGTGSNQPQHF. CDR3 in DNA: TGTGCCAGTAGCAATCTCCGAGGGACAGGTAGCAATCAGCCCCAGCATTTT.

As for this clone: The same CDR3 also results from other DNA sequences found in this sample. The rearrangement uses TRBV5-1 and TRBJ2-1; D gene unclear. This CDR3 is 12 amino acids long. The V end was cut by 1 base, the J end by 7 bases, with 6 bases between. CDR1 and CDR2 from the germline V gene are SGHRS and YFSETQ. The CDR3 sequence is CASSLSGNEQFF. The CDR3 DNA reads as TGCGCCAGCAGCTTGTCCGGGAATGAGCAGTTCTTC. The complete variable domain, with remaining parts taken from reference TRBV5-1 and TRBJ2-1, reads KAGVTQTPRYLIKTRGQQVTLSCSPISGHRSVSWYQQTPGQGLQFLFEYFSETQRNKGNFPGRFSGRQFSNSRSEMNVSTLELGDSALYLCASSLSGNEQFFGPGTRLTVL.

This chain connects TRBV28 to TRBJ1-2, with 11 bases identical to TRBD1. Unmatched junction bases numbered 6, after V lost 5 bases and J lost 7 bases. The CDR3 length is 14 residues. Germline V gene sequence: CDR1 MDHEN, CDR2 SYDVKM. The CDR3 here is CASSRTGGWGGYTF. The CDR3 region has the DNA TGTGCCAGCAGTCGGACAGGGGGCTGGGGTGGCTACACCTTC.

V gene TRBV7-2 combines with J gene TRBJ2-7; tentative D call: TRBD1 (6 bases). CDR1 is SGHTA and CDR2 is FQGNSA in the germline V gene. V was cut by 3 bases and J by 0 bases, with 6 bases left in between. The CDR3 has 13 amino acids. The CDR3 here is CASSLDSSYEQYF. The CDR3 nucleotides read TGTGCCAGCAGCTTGGACAGCTCCTACGAGCAGTACTTC.

The rearrangement links TRBV27 to TRBJ1-5; D possibly corresponds to TRBD1 (5 bases). CDR1 is MNHEY, CDR2 SMNVEV, per germline (reference sequence). Deletions cut 6 bases from V and 2 bases from J, with 14 bases between. The CDR3 runs to 15 residues. The CDR3 loop is CASRGGAFGNQPQHF. In DNA, the CDR3 is TGTGCCAGCAGGGGAGGGGCTTTCGGCAATCAGCCCCAGCATTTT.